This T cell receptor beta chain was recovered during a study of T cell repertoires in cytomegalovirus infection. Study-level background: Indications of both CMV infection and matching HLA type were provided by public TCR beta signatures.

Study results and limitations: Dominant in the ex vivo response were TCR beta clonotypes restricted by HLA-C and specific for CMV.

MiXCR was run by TCRdb on the reads, yielding one entry per CDR3 protein. Of roughly 46,000 distinct CDR3 sequences detected, approximately 20% appear once; the ten largest clones hold approximately 18%. V lost 6 bases to trimming and J lost 4 bases, with 12 bases between them. Germline V gene data show CDR1 as SGHVS and CDR2 as FNYEAQ. The CDR3 runs to 14 residues. Regarding this clonotype: The antigen remains undetermined.

The chain uses TRBV7-6 and TRBJ2-2; D call uncertain. The origin of this receptor is a human donor in good health (CMV status not recorded). Some clones in this sample may be carry-over from other donors' samples. The sequencing sample was made of PBMCs, sequenced either directly or after in vitro stimulation (not recorded which). This CDR3 is CASRVLPGTGELFF. As DNA, the CDR3 is TGTGCCAGCAGGGTACTACCGGGCACCGGGGAGCTGTTTTTT.